The entry below describes one T cell receptor beta chain. The entry originates in a study of blood T cell repertoires in COVID-19. This table comes from immunoSEQ multiplex PCR, and its TCRdb copy is limited to in-frame clones, with some not included. The sample shows around 450,000 clones, less than 95% of them seen only once. Unmatched junction bases numbered 6, after V lost 3 bases and J lost 0 bases. The CDR3 loop spans 19 amino acids. Germline V gene lookup returns CDR1 MNHEY and CDR2 SMNVEV (reference sequence). The TCR sequence derives from a man aged 18 to 30 who had recovered from COVID-19. The specimen sequenced was PBMCs or T cells enriched from blood (not recorded which). The J gene is TRBJ2-1, the V gene TRBV27; 15 bases are shared with TRBD2. The CDR3 DNA reads as TGTGCCAGCAGTTTGGGACTAGCGGGAGGCTTCTTCTCCTACAATGAGCAGTTCTTC. It encodes CASSLGLAGGFFSYNEQFF.